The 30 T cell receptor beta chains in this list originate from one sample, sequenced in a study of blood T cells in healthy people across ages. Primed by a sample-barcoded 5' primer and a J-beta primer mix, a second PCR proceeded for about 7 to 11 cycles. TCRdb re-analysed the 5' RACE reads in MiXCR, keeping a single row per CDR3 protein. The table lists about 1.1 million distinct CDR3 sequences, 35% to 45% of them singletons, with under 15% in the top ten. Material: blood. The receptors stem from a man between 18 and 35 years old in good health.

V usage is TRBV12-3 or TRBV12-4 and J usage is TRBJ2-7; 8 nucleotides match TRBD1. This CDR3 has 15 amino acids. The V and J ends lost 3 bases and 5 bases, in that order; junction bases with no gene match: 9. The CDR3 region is CASSFTGGSLDEQYF. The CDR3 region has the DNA TGTGCCAGCAGTTTCACAGGGGGTAGTTTGGACGAGCAGTACTTC.

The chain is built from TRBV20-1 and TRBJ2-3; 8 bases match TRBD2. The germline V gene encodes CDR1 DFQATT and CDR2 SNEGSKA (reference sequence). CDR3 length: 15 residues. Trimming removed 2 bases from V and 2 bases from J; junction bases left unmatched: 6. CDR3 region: CSARKGGGNTDTQYF. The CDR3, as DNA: TGCAGTGCTAGAAAAGGCGGGGGGAACACAGATACGCAGTATTTT.

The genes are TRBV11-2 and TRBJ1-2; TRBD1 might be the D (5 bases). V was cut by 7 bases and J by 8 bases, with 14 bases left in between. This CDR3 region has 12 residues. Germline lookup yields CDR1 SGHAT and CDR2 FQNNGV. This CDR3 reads CASTEAGEGYTF. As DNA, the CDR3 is TGTGCCAGCACCGAAGCGGGGGAAGGCTACACCTTC.

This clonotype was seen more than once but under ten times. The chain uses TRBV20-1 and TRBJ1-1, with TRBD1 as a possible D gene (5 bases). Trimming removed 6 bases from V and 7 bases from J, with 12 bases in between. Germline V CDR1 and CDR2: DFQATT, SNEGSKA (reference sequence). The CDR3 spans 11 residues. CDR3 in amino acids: CSAETGGEAFF. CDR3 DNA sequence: TGCAGTGCCGAAACAGGAGGTGAAGCTTTCTTT.

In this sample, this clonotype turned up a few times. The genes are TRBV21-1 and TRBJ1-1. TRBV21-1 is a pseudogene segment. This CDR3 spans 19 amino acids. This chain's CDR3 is CASNQEEYGVARMNTEAFF. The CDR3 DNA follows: TGTGCCAGCAACCAAGAGGAGTATGGGGTAGCAAGGATGAACACTGAAGCTTTCTTT.

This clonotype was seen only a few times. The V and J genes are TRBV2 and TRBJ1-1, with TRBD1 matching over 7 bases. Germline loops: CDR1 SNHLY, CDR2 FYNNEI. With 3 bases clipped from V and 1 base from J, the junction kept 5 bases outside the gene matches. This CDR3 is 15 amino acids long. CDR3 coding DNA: TGTGCCAGCAGTGACGGGGGGACAGCGAACACTGAAGCTTTCTTT. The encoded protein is CASSDGGTANTEAFF.

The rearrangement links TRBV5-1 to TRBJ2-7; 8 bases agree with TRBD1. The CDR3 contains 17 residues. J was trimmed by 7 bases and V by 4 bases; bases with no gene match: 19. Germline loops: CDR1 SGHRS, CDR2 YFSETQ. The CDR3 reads CASSRGRQGTSINEQYF. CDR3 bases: TGCGCCAGCAGCCGCGGCCGACAGGGGACTTCTATTAATGAGCAGTACTTC. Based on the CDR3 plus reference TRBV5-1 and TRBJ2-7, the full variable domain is KAGVTQTPRYLIKTRGQQVTLSCSPISGHRSVSWYQQTPGQGLQFLFEYFSETQRNKGNFPGRFSGRQFSNSRSEMNVSTLELGDSALYLCASSRGRQGTSINEQYFGPGTRLTVT.

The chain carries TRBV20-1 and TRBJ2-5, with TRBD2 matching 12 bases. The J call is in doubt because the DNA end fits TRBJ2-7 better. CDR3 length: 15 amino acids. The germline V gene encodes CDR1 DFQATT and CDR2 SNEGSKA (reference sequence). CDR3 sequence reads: CSARSGLAGTCEQYF. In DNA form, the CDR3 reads TGCAGTGCTAGATCCGGACTAGCGGGGACCTGCGAGCAGTACTTC.

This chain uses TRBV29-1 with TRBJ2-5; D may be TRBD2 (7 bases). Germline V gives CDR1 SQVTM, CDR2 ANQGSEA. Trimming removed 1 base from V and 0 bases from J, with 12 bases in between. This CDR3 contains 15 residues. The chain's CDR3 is CSVEGARGHQETQYF. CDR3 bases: TGCAGCGTTGAAGGCGCGCGGGGGCACCAAGAGACCCAGTACTTC.

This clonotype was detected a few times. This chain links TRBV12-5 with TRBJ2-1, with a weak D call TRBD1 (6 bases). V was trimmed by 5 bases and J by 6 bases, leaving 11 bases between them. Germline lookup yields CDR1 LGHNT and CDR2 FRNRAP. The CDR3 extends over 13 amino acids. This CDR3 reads CASGQGTTNEQFF. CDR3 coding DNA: TGTGCTAGTGGTCAGGGGACCACCAATGAGCAGTTCTTC. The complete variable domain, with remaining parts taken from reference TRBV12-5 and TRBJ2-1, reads DARVTQTPRHKVTEMGQEVTMRCQPILGHNTVFWYRQTMMQGLELLAYFRNRAPLDDSGMPKDRFSAEMPDATLATLKIQPSEPRDSAVYFCASGQGTTNEQFFGPGTRLTVL.

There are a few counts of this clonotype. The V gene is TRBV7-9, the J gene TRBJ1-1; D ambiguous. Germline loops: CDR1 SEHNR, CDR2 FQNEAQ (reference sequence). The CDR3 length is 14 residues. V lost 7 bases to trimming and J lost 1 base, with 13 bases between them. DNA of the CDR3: TGTGCCAGCACCTCCCCTGGGGAGAACACTGAAGCTTTCTTT. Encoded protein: CASTSPGENTEAFF.

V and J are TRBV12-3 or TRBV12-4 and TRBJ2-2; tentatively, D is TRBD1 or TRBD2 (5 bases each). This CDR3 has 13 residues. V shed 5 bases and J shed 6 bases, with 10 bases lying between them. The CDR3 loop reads CASSTGPAGELFF. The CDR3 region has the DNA TGTGCCAGCAGTACGGGACCCGCCGGGGAGCTGTTTTTT.

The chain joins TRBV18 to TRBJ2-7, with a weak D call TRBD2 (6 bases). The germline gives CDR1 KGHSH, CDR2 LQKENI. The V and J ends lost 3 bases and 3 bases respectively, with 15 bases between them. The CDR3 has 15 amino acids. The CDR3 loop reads CASSPTGLSGYEQYF. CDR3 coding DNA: TGTGCCAGCTCACCCACGGGACTCTCGGGCTACGAGCAGTACTTC.

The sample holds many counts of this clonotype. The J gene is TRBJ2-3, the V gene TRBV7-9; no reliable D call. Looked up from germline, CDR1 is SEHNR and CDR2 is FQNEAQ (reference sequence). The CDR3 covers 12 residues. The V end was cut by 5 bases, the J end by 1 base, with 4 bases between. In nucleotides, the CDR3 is TGTGCCAGCAGCCACCGCACAGATACGCAGTATTTT. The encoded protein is CASSHRTDTQYF.

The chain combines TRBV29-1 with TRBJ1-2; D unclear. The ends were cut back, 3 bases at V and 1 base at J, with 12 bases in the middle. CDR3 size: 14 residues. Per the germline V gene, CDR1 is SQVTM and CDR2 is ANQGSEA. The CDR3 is CSVDPPGINYGYTF. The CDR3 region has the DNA TGCAGCGTTGATCCCCCGGGTATTAACTATGGCTACACCTTC.

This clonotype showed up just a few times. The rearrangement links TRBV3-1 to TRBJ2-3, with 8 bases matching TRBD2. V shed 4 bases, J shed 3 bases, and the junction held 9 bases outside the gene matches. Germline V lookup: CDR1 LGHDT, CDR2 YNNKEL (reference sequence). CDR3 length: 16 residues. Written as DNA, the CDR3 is TGTGCCAGCAGCCCTCGTGGCCTAGCGGGTACAGATACGCAGTATTTT. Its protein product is CASSPRGLAGTDTQYF.

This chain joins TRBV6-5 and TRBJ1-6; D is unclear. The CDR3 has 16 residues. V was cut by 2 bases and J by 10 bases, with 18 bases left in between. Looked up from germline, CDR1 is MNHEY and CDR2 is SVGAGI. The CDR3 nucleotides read TGTGCCAGCAGTTACAACCGCCAGGTCCGTGGGTCACCCCTCCACTTT. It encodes CASSYNRQVRGSPLHF.

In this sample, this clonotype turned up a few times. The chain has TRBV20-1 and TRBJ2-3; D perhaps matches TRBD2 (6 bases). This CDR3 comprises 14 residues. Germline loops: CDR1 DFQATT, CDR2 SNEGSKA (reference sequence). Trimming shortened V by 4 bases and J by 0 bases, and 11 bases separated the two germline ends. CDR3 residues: CSAKGLDSTDTQYF. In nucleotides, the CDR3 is TGCAGTGCTAAGGGACTCGATAGCACAGATACGCAGTATTTT.

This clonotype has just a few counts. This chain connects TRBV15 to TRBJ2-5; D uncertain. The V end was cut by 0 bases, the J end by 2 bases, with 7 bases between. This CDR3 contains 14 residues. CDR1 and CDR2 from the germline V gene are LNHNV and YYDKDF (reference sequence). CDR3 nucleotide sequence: TGTGCCACCAGCAGAGATCGTCGGCAAGAGACCCAGTACTTC. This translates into CATSRDRRQETQYF.

As DNA, the CDR3 is TGTGCCAGCAGCGGACAGGGACTACCGCCCTACGAGCAGTACTTC. Encoded protein: CASSGQGLPPYEQYF. This chain connects TRBV7-8 to TRBJ2-1; D possibly corresponds to TRBD1 (8 bases). The assigned J gene may be wrong: the sequence end matches TRBJ2-7 better. This CDR3 region has 15 residues. Germline V gene lookup returns CDR1 SGHVS and CDR2 FQNEAQ.

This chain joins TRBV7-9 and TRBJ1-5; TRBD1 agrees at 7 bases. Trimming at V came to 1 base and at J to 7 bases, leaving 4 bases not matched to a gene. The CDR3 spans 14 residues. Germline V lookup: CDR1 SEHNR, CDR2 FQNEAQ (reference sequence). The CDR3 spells CASSLDFRGQPQHF. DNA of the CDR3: TGTGCCAGCAGCTTAGACTTCAGGGGGCAGCCCCAGCATTTT.

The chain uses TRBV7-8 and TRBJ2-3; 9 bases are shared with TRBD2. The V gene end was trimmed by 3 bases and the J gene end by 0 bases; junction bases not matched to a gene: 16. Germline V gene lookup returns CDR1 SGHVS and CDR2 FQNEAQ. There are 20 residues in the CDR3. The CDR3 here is CASSLWAGGPIPPSTDTQYF. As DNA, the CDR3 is TGTGCCAGCAGCTTGTGGGCGGGGGGGCCCATACCCCCTAGCACAGATACGCAGTATTTT.

CDR3 nucleotides: TGCGCCAGCAGCTTGCGGTCAAGGGGTACTGAAGCTTTCTTT. Amino acids: CASSLRSRGTEAFF. The chain joins TRBV5-1 to TRBJ1-1, with a possible D match to TRBD1 (5 bases). The germline V gene encodes CDR1 SGHRS and CDR2 YFSETQ. The CDR3 has 14 amino acids. The V and J ends lost 1 base and 5 bases respectively, with 12 bases between them. The full variable domain, in which reference TRBV5-1 and TRBJ1-1 provide the parts outside the CDR3, is KAGVTQTPRYLIKTRGQQVTLSCSPISGHRSVSWYQQTPGQGLQFLFEYFSETQRNKGNFPGRFSGRQFSNSRSEMNVSTLELGDSALYLCASSLRSRGTEAFFGQGTRLTVV.

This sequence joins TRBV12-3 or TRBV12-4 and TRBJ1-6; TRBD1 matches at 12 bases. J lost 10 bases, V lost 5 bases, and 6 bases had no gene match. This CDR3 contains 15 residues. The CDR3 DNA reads TGTGCCAGCAGTCCCACCGGGACAGGGGGCTCACCCCTCCACTTT. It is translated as CASSPTGTGGSPLHF.

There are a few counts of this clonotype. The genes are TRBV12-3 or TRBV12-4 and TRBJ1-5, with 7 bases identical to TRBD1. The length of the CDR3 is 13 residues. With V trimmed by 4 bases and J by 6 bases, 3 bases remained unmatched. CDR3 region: CASSSTGSQPQHF. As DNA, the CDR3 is TGTGCCAGCAGTTCGACAGGGAGTCAGCCCCAGCATTTT.

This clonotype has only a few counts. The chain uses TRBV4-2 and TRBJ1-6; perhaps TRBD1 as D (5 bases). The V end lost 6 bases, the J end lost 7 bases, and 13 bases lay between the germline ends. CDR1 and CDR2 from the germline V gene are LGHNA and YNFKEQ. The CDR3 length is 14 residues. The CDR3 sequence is CASSLGRENSPLHF. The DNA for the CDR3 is TGTGCCAGCAGTCTGGGCAGGGAAAATTCACCCCTCCACTTT.

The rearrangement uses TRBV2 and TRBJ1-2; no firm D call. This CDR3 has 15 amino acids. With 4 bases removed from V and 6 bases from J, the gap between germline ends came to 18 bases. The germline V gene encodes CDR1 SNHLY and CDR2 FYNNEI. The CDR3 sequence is CASSAKVTTSDGYTF. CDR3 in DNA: TGTGCCAGCAGTGCGAAGGTAACCACTTCGGATGGCTACACCTTC.

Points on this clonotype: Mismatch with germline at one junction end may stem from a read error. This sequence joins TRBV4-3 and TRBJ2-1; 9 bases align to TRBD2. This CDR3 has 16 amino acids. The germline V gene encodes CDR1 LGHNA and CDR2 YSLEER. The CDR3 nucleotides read TGCGCCAGCAGCCAAGCAGCGGGGGGCTCCGACAATGAGCAGTTCTTC. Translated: CASSQAAGGSDNEQFF.

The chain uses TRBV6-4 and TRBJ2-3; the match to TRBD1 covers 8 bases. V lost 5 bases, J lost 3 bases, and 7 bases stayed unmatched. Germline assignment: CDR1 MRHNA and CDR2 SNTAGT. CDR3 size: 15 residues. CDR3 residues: CASSPQGQGTDTQYF. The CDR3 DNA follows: TGTGCCAGCAGTCCCCAAGGACAGGGAACAGATACGCAGTATTTT.

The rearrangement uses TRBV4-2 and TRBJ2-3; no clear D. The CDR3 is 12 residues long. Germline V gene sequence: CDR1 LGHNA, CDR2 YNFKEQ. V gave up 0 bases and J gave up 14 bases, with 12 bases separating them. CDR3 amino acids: CASSQDSAPRYF. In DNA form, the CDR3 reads TGTGCCAGCAGCCAAGATTCGGCCCCGCGGTATTTT.